This TCR beta chain was observed in a study of early T cells in non-severe SARS-CoV-2 infection. Study overall: Chains from this unsorted whole-blood bulk RNA could not be paired. General observations from the study: Private and CD4 specificities were missed by VDJdb matching, which favored anti-spike CD8 responses.

The TCR library protocol was used to attach unique molecular identifiers. These identifiers were attached to individual cDNA molecules. From the 5' RACE reads, TCRdb called clonotypes with MiXCR, one entry per CDR3 protein. Of 85,000 to 100,000 distinct CDR3 sequences listed, approximately 11% are singletons. Germline CDR1 MNHEY, CDR2 SVGAGI. This CDR3 region has 14 residues. V lost 5 bases and J lost 0, with 8 bases in between. On this clonotype itself: Its antigen is unidentified.

V gene TRBV6-5 combines with J gene TRBJ2-1; D not certain. This receptor was taken from an adult who was a healthcare worker with PCR-confirmed SARS-CoV-2 infection or an uninfected control (not recorded which). Sequenced here: whole blood, sampled at baseline. CDR3 DNA sequence: TGTGCCAGCAGTACCGGATTCTCCTACAATGAGCAGTTCTTC. Amino acid sequence: CASSTGFSYNEQFF.